The 28 T cell receptor beta chains below all came from one sample that was sequenced in a study of T-cell reconstitution after alpha-beta-depleted transplantation in children. It was with unique molecular identifiers that the TCRbeta library was prepared. TCRdb used MiXCR to reprocess the PCR reads, holding one entry per CDR3 protein. The table records a few hundred thousand distinct CDR3 sequences, more than 20% of them present only once. Specimen: PBMCs, mostly from graft donor cells, collected 360 days after TCRalphabeta/CD19-depleted stem cell transplant. All receptors derive from a female patient between 2 and 10 years old who had a stem cell transplant for congenital amegakaryocytic thrombocytopenia, so the T cells may come from the graft donor.

The V and J genes are TRBV10-3 and TRBJ2-7; 9 bases are shared with TRBD1. V lost 3 bases, J lost 6 bases, and 12 bases stayed unmatched. The germline V gene has CDR1 ENHRY and CDR2 SYGVKD. The CDR3 extends over 16 amino acids. In nucleotides, the CDR3 is TGTGCCATCAGTGACCCGAGGGACAGGGCCTCGGGCGAGCAGTACTTC. Translated, it gives CAISDPRDRASGEQYF.

A few counts support this clonotype. The chain combines TRBV12-3 or TRBV12-4 with TRBJ1-1; D not resolved. V lost 3 bases and J 4 bases, leaving 9 bases between the germline ends. The length of the CDR3 is 13 residues. This CDR3 reads CASSFGGTTEAFF. The CDR3 nucleotides are TGTGCCAGCAGTTTCGGCGGAACCACTGAAGCTTTCTTT.

The chain links TRBV5-1 to TRBJ2-3, with 11 bases fitting TRBD1. This CDR3 region has 16 residues. The junction had 6 bases not matched to a gene; V was cut back by 0 bases and J by 6 bases. CDR1 is SGHRS and CDR2 is YFSETQ in the germline V gene. For the CDR3, the DNA is TGCGCCAGCAGCTTGGGTTCGGGACAGGGGGACGATACGCAGTATTTT. This translates into CASSLGSGQGDDTQYF.

This clonotype occurred a few times. The J gene is TRBJ2-2, the V gene TRBV29-1, with D perhaps TRBD2 (6 bases). V lost 8 bases and J 4 bases, leaving 14 bases between the germline ends. From germline, CDR1 is SQVTM and CDR2 ANQGSEA. This CDR3 is built from 13 residues. The CDR3 region is CSLRDWGTGELFF. DNA for the CDR3: TGCAGCCTGCGGGATTGGGGCACCGGGGAGCTGTTTTTT.

The table lists this clonotype with a few counts. The chain has TRBV7-2 and TRBJ2-1; the D gene is possibly TRBD2 (7 bases). This CDR3 spans 15 amino acids. V lost 1 base and J 7 bases, leaving 14 bases between the germline ends. Germline CDR1 is SGHTA and CDR2 is FQGNSA. CDR3 region: CASSLEGGGRNEQFF. DNA for the CDR3: TGTGCCAGCAGCTTAGAGGGAGGGGGGAGGAATGAGCAGTTCTTC.

The chain uses TRBV5-1 and TRBJ2-3; 7 bases are shared with TRBD2. This CDR3 has 17 residues. V dropped 1 base and J dropped 0; count of bases not matched to a gene: 8. Germline assignment: CDR1 SGHRS and CDR2 YFSETQ. The CDR3 loop is CASSLPSGVTSTDTQYF. As DNA, the CDR3 is TGCGCCAGCAGCTTGCCTAGCGGAGTGACTAGCACAGATACGCAGTATTTT.

V usage is TRBV12-3 or TRBV12-4 and J usage is TRBJ2-1, with 12 bases lining up with TRBD2. This CDR3 region has 17 residues. Trimming at V came to 1 base and at J to 5 bases, leaving 6 bases not matched to a gene. The chain's CDR3 is CASSLVNLAGGHNEQFF. Here the CDR3 DNA reads TGTGCCAGCAGTTTAGTAAATCTAGCGGGGGGGCACAATGAGCAGTTCTTC.

The V call is TRBV20-1, the J call TRBJ2-5, with 8 nucleotides matching TRBD2. Germline loops: CDR1 DFQATT, CDR2 SNEGSKA (reference sequence). The CDR3 has 15 residues. V trimming: 3 bases; J trimming: 5 bases; junction bases outside the gene matches: 11. The CDR3 here is CSASPGLAWWETQYF. CDR3 sequence (DNA): TGCAGTGCTAGTCCAGGACTAGCTTGGTGGGAGACCCAGTACTTC.

This clonotype was counted a few times. V and J are TRBV2 and TRBJ2-2, with D perhaps being TRBD1 or TRBD2 (5 bases each). Trimming stripped 8 bases from V and 9 bases from J, with 22 bases between. Germline CDR1 reads SNHLY; CDR2 reads FYNNEI. The length of the CDR3 is 15 residues. The chain's CDR3 is CASCPRDGGKWELFF. The CDR3, as DNA: TGTGCCAGCTGTCCCCGGGACGGAGGAAAATGGGAGCTGTTTTTT.

This chain uses TRBV6-1 with TRBJ2-7; 11 bases are shared with TRBD1. CDR3 length: 13 residues. J lost 6 bases, V lost 10 bases, and 8 bases had no gene match. Germline V gene sequence: CDR1 MNHNS, CDR2 SASEGT. DNA of the CDR3: TGTGCCACCCGGGACAGGGGGAACGGCGAGCAGTACTTC. This codes for CATRDRGNGEQYF.

This clonotype was recorded at least ten times. V and J are TRBV18 and TRBJ2-7; 7 nucleotides line up with TRBD1. The CDR3 sequence is 15 residues long. CDR1 and CDR2 from the germline V gene are KGHSH and LQKENI. V shed 1 base and J 1 base; nucleotides not matched to a gene: 4. CDR3 sequence: CASSPQGAFSYEQYF. CDR3 nucleotides: TGTGCCAGCTCACCACAGGGGGCTTTTTCCTACGAGCAGTACTTC.

This rearrangement joins TRBV12-3 or TRBV12-4 to TRBJ2-1, with 10 bases that match TRBD2. V lost 4 bases and J lost 0; bases outside the gene matches: 18. The CDR3 runs to 21 residues. For the CDR3, the DNA is TGTGCCAGCAGTTCCCGAAGCAGACTAGCGGGTTATCTTAGCTCCTACAATGAGCAGTTCTTC. Encoded protein: CASSSRSRLAGYLSSYNEQFF.

Many counts were recorded for this clonotype. V gene TRBV5-1 combines with J gene TRBJ2-5; D perhaps matches TRBD1 (6 bases). The V gene lost 4 bases and the J gene lost 2 bases, with 9 bases spanning the gap. The CDR3 runs 13 residues. In germline, CDR1 is SGHRS, CDR2 YFSETQ. CDR3 DNA: TGCGCCAGCAGCACCCAGGGGCAAGAGACCCAGTACTTC. Translated, it gives CASSTQGQETQYF.

The chain is built from TRBV6-5 and TRBJ1-1; 7 nucleotides match TRBD1. Germline V CDR1 and CDR2: MNHEY, SVGAGI. The J segment lost 3 bases and the V segment lost 0 bases, leaving 7 bases of the junction unmatched. The CDR3 totals 16 residues. This chain's CDR3 is CASSYSGGWGYTEAFF. Here the CDR3 DNA reads TGTGCCAGCAGTTACTCAGGGGGCTGGGGATACACTGAAGCTTTCTTT.

J is TRBJ1-2 and V is TRBV9; perhaps TRBD1 as D (6 bases). Trimming removed 0 bases at V and 4 bases at J, with 19 bases between. This CDR3 has 17 amino acids. Germline CDR1 and CDR2: SGDLS and YYNGEE. The CDR3 bases are TGTGCCAGCAGCGTAGAGGAGGGGACAACAACAATCTATGGCTACACCTTC. Protein: CASSVEEGTTTIYGYTF.

This clonotype was seen many times. This chain links TRBV29-1 with TRBJ1-1; weak D call: TRBD1 (6 bases). With 6 bases removed from V and 0 bases from J, the gap between germline ends came to 11 bases. Looked up from germline, CDR1 is SQVTM and CDR2 is ANQGSEA. The CDR3 consists of 13 residues. CDR3 coding DNA: TGCAGCGTGGGCCGGACAGTGAACACTGAAGCTTTCTTT. Protein: CSVGRTVNTEAFF.

This clonotype was seen ten or more times. The V and J genes are TRBV12-3 or TRBV12-4 and TRBJ2-7; D perhaps matches TRBD2 (6 bases). V was cut by 3 bases and J by 1 base, with 7 bases left in between. The length of the CDR3 is 13 residues. The CDR3: CASSLEGSYEQYF. DNA for the CDR3: TGTGCCAGCAGTTTGGAGGGATCCTACGAGCAGTACTTC.

This clonotype was counted only a few times. The gene calls are TRBV4-2 and TRBJ2-7; D is undetermined. Trimming removed 5 bases from V and 3 bases from J, with 20 bases in between. The CDR3 spans 16 residues. Germline CDR1 LGHNA, CDR2 YNFKEQ. The CDR3 protein is CASSLTDVKASYEQYF. The DNA for the CDR3 is TGTGCCAGCAGCTTGACGGACGTGAAGGCTAGCTACGAGCAGTACTTC.

The V call is TRBV29-1, the J call TRBJ1-1, with 8 bases identical to TRBD1. Looked up from germline, CDR1 is SQVTM and CDR2 is ANQGSEA. Germline trimming cut 7 bases from V and 4 bases from J; bases unmatched to any gene: 11. The CDR3 is 14 amino acids. CDR3 residues: CSAPQGGQGTEAFF. CDR3 coding DNA: TGCAGCGCACCACAGGGGGGCCAAGGCACTGAAGCTTTCTTT.

This clonotype was observed a few times. The chain carries TRBV7-2 and TRBJ2-7; 7 bases align to TRBD2. Germline CDR1 is SGHTA and CDR2 is FQGNSA. CDR3 length equals 13 residues. V was clipped by 5 bases and J by 2 bases; unmatched bases: 3. CDR3 residues: CASSRGRAYEQYF. Written as DNA, the CDR3 is TGTGCCAGCAGCCGCGGGAGAGCCTACGAGCAGTACTTC.

There are a few counts of this clonotype. One end of the junction is discordant with germline, which a read error may explain. This chain links TRBV27 with TRBJ2-2, with 11 bases aligning to TRBD1. The CDR3 length is 17 residues. Germline V gene data show CDR1 as MNHEY and CDR2 as SMNVEV (reference sequence). Here the CDR3 reads CASSFGTGGSKTGELFF. The CDR3 DNA sequence: TGTGCCAGCAGTTTCGGGACAGGGGGATCGAAAACCGGGGAGCTGTTTTTT.

This clonotype was recorded a few times. The chain links TRBV4-3 to TRBJ2-6, with D perhaps matching TRBD2 (6 bases). CDR1 and CDR2 (germline): LGHNA, YSLEER. The V gene lost 0 bases and the J gene lost 4 bases, with 10 bases spanning the gap. The CDR3 sequence is 16 residues long. CDR3 residues: CASSQDPGEGANVLTF. CDR3 nucleotides: TGCGCCAGCAGCCAAGATCCGGGGGAAGGGGCCAACGTCCTGACTTTC.

The rearrangement uses TRBV27 and TRBJ2-5, with D tentatively TRBD2 (6 bases). Looked up from germline, CDR1 is MNHEY and CDR2 is SMNVEV (reference sequence). The V and J ends lost 3 bases and 5 bases respectively, with 19 bases between them. The CDR3 sequence is 16 residues long. For the CDR3, the DNA is TGTGCCAGCAGTTTTCGTGGGAGGCTTACCGGTGAGACCCAGTACTTC. Residues: CASSFRGRLTGETQYF.

This clonotype was detected a few times. This chain uses TRBV10-3 with TRBJ1-1; possibly TRBD1 for D (6 bases). The germline V and J ends were trimmed by 6 bases and 5 bases, with 19 bases remaining between them. The CDR3 runs to 15 residues. Germline V gives CDR1 ENHRY, CDR2 SYGVKD. This CDR3 is CAIRPAGHWDTEAFF. For the CDR3, the DNA is TGTGCCATCAGACCAGCGGGACATTGGGATACTGAAGCTTTCTTT.

A few counts support this clonotype. The chain uses TRBV12-3 or TRBV12-4 and TRBJ2-7, with a weak D call TRBD2 (7 bases). V was shortened by 5 bases and J by 3 bases, with 17 bases between the two germline ends. The CDR3 runs to 15 residues. CDR3 DNA: TGTGCCAGCAGTACCACGGGGGGCGTTCTCTACGAGCAGTACTTC. Residues: CASSTTGGVLYEQYF.

This clonotype has only one observation. The chain links TRBV20-1 to TRBJ1-5, with D possibly matching TRBD1 (5 bases). The V gene lost 1 base and the J gene lost 1 base, with 14 bases spanning the gap. The germline CDR1 and CDR2 sequences are DFQATT and SNEGSKA (reference sequence). The CDR3 loop spans 16 amino acids. This CDR3 reads CSARGQGKTSNQPQHF. In nucleotides, the CDR3 is TGCAGTGCTAGAGGCCAGGGAAAAACGAGCAATCAGCCCCAGCATTTT.

The V call is TRBV6-1, the J call TRBJ1-4, with a weak D call TRBD1 (5 bases). V was trimmed by 0 bases and J by 5 bases, leaving 10 bases between them. This CDR3 contains 15 residues. Germline V gene lookup returns CDR1 MNHNS and CDR2 SASEGT. CDR3 sequence: CASSEAGGTNEKLFF. Written as DNA, the CDR3 is TGTGCCAGCAGTGAAGCCGGAGGGACCAATGAAAAACTGTTTTTT.

This clonotype was found a few times. The J gene is TRBJ2-4, the V gene TRBV21-1; TRBD1 is taken as the D call from the table, unchecked against the DNA. TRBV21-1 is noted as a pseudogene. CDR3 length: 16 residues. DNA of the CDR3: TGTGCCAGCAGCAAAGACCCCCGGGACAGAAAAAACATTCAGTACTTC. This codes for CASSKDPRDRKNIQYF.